This TCR beta chain was sequenced in a study of OX40 agonist ivuxolimab in advanced cancers. Germline CDR1 is MNHEY and CDR2 is SVGAGI. This CDR3 has 13 amino acids. V gave up 6 bases and J gave up 4 bases, with 12 bases separating them. TCRdb keeps only in-frame clones here, not all; method: immunoSEQ multiplex PCR. This table holds 30,000 to 35,000 clones, about 92% found once. This TCR derives from an adult with an advanced solid tumor such as melanoma, head and neck, liver or kidney cancer. The sequencing used CD4+ or CD8+ T cells sorted from blood, collected in a trial of the OX40 agonist ivuxolimab. This chain connects TRBV6-5 to TRBJ2-5; the D is unclear. CDR3 amino acids: CASRKDLTETQYF. In nucleotides, the CDR3 is TGTGCCAGCAGAAAGGACCTTACAGAGACCCAGTACTTC.